These T cell receptor beta chains were read from a single sample in a study of T cell repertoires in cytomegalovirus infection. Their recognized antigens are unknown. TCRdb reprocessed the reads with MiXCR, giving one entry per CDR3 protein. The data show roughly 800,000 distinct CDR3 sequences, roughly 28% seen once. The sample was cultured CD8+ T cells from PBMCs, taken from culture after CMV antigen stimulation. The origin of the receptors is a human donor in good health (CMV status not recorded). Some clones in this sample may be carry-over from other donors' samples. CDR3s include the opening cysteine and the closing phenylalanine or tryptophan. D genes are given only for firm matches. Size is stated for part of the rows, as once, few or many counts, or as a class when the clone is expanded.

clone_size j_call v_call d_call cdr3_aa cdr3_nt
. TRBJ2-2 TRBV7-7 . CASSLGRGRANTGELFF TGTGCTAGCAGCTTAGGCCGCGGCAGGGCGAACACCGGGGAGCTGTTTTTT
. TRBJ1-1 TRBV6-6 . CAGGPWTEAFF TGTGCCGGGGGTCCCTGGACAGAAGCTTTCTTT
. TRBJ2-7 TRBV6-6 TRBD1 CASGGTGGIYEQYF TGTGCCAGCGGGGGGACAGGGGGGATCTACGAGCAGTACTTC
. TRBJ2-1 TRBV7-9 . CASSLSTTSYNEQFF TGTGCCAGCAGCCTCTCGACCACCTCCTACAATGAGCAGTTCTTC
few TRBJ1-2 TRBV15 TRBD1 CATSGTGIGYTF TGTGCCACCAGCGGGACAGGGATCGGCTACACCTTC
many TRBJ2-3 TRBV7-6 TRBD2 CASSTRGGEGTDTQYF TGTGCCAGCAGTACACGCGGGGGGGAGGGCACAGATACGCAGTATTTT
. TRBJ2-7 TRBV4-3 . CASNQERMGGTEQYF TGCGCCAGCAACCAAGAAAGGATGGGGGGTACAGAGCAGTACTTC
few TRBJ2-2 TRBV6-2/TRBV6-3 . CASSYTTTTNLVNTGELFF TGTGCCAGCAGTTACACGACCACTACCAATCTCGTGAACACCGGGGAGCTGTTTTTT
many TRBJ1-2 TRBV27 . CASSFSQNYGYTF TGTGCCAGCAGTTTTTCCCAAAACTATGGCTACACCTTC
. TRBJ2-2 TRBV19 TRBD1 CASSMTGDTGELFF TGTGCCAGTAGTATGACAGGGGACACCGGGGAGCTGTTTTTT
few TRBJ2-1 TRBV12-3/TRBV12-4 . CASSFIGEQFF TGTGCCAGCAGTTTCATTGGGGAGCAGTTCTTC
. TRBJ2-1 TRBV5-1 . CASGTINEQFF TGCGCCAGCGGAACGATTAATGAGCAGTTCTTC
many TRBJ2-5 TRBV14 . CASSLRQLQETQYF TGTGCCAGCAGCCTCCGACAGCTGCAAGAGACCCAGTACTTC
. TRBJ2-7 TRBV27 . CASNSGNSYEQYF TGTGCCAGCAATTCGGGGAACTCCTACGAGCAGTACTTC
. TRBJ2-7 TRBV19 . CASSIEGQGYEQYF TGTGCCAGTAGTATAGAAGGGCAGGGATACGAGCAGTACTTC
few TRBJ1-1 TRBV4-1 . CASSQEGSDTEAFF TGCGCCAGCAGCCAAGAAGGTTCGGACACTGAAGCTTTCTTT
few TRBJ1-2 TRBV20-1 . CSALKDFPYGYTF TGCAGTGCTCTTAAGGACTTTCCCTATGGCTACACCTTC
. TRBJ1-1 TRBV4-1 . CASSHRSGVNTEAFF TGCGCCAGCAGCCACCGATCCGGAGTAAACACTGAAGCTTTCTTT
. TRBJ1-4 TRBV5-1 . CASSLAQREATEKLFF TGCGCCAGCAGCTTGGCACAGAGAGAAGCTACTGAAAAACTGTTTTTT
. TRBJ2-2 TRBV12-3/TRBV12-4 TRBD2 CASSPGTSGRSGELFF TGTGCCAGCAGTCCCGGGACTAGCGGTCGTTCCGGGGAGCTGTTTTTT
few TRBJ2-3 TRBV7-9 . CASSFPGRMLPSTDTQYF TGTGCCAGCAGCTTTCCGGGACGGATGCTTCCTAGCACAGATACGCAGTATTTT
many TRBJ2-3 TRBV7-8 TRBD2 CASSSRRLARTDTQYF TGTGCCAGCAGCTCGAGACGACTAGCCCGCACAGATACGCAGTATTTT
once TRBJ2-1 TRBV12-3/TRBV12-4 . CASSLDRGGWNEQFF TGTGCCAGCAGTTTAGACAGGGGAGGTTGGAATGAGCAGTTCTTC
few TRBJ1-2 TRBV27 . CASSRTENYGYTF TGTGCCAGCAGTCGTACAGAGAACTATGGCTACACCTTC
. TRBJ2-3 TRBV28 TRBD2 CASSPTRDSGGLTDTQYF TGTGCCAGCAGTCCGACGAGGGATAGCGGGGGACTCACAGATACGCAGTATTTT
few TRBJ1-1 TRBV10-3 TRBD1 CAISETRDRGRTEAFF TGTGCCATCAGTGAGACCCGGGACAGGGGGCGAACTGAAGCTTTCTTT
. TRBJ2-5 TRBV10-2 . CASSVRGEWETQYF TGCGCCAGCAGTGTGAGGGGGGAGTGGGAGACCCAGTACTTC
many TRBJ2-1 TRBV7-2 TRBD1 CASSYPTGDYNEQFF TGTGCCAGCAGCTACCCGACAGGGGACTACAATGAGCAGTTCTTC
. TRBJ1-2 TRBV5-1 . CASSFDGVFYGYTF TGCGCCAGCAGCTTTGACGGGGTTTTCTATGGCTACACCTTC
many TRBJ1-2 TRBV6-6 . CASRSGGGDLPNYGYTF TGTGCCAGCAGATCCGGGGGCGGAGACTTACCTAACTATGGCTACACCTTC
. TRBJ1-3 TRBV12-5 . CASGSDHPGAPTGGNTIYF TGTGCTAGTGGTTCGGACCATCCAGGGGCCCCGACCGGCGGAAACACCATATATTTT
. TRBJ2-1 TRBV27 TRBD1 CASSFGTGGDEQFF TGTGCCAGCAGTTTCGGGACAGGGGGTGATGAGCAGTTCTTC
few TRBJ2-7 TRBV7-2 . CASSGHRDEQYF TGTGCCAGCAGCGGTCACAGGGACGAGCAGTACTTC
. TRBJ1-1 TRBV6-6 . CASSYRGSWEAFF TGTGCCAGCAGTTACCGGGGCTCGTGGGAAGCTTTCTTT
many TRBJ1-4 TRBV7-6 TRBD1 CASSLVVAERTGGPSAGEKLFF TGTGCCAGCAGCTTAGTTGTAGCCGAGCGGACAGGGGGCCCATCAGCGGGTGAAAAACTGTTTTTT
few TRBJ2-1 TRBV6-2/TRBV6-3 TRBD2 CASNPLAGDVYNEQFF TGTGCCAGCAACCCACTAGCGGGGGACGTCTACAATGAGCAGTTCTTC
many TRBJ2-1 TRBV7-9 TRBD1 CASSLTGDRDNEQFF TGTGCCAGCAGCCTGACCGGGGACAGGGATAATGAGCAGTTCTTC
. TRBJ2-5 TRBV20-1 . CSARSSEYQETQYF TGCAGTGCTAGGTCTAGCGAGTACCAAGAGACCCAGTACTTC
few TRBJ2-3 TRBV6-1 . CASTPAGASSTDTQYF TGTGCCAGCACCCCCGCCGGGGCGTCTAGCACAGATACGCAGTATTTT
. TRBJ1-2 TRBV19 . CASNSRHTAYYGYTF TGTGCCAGCAACTCTAGACATACAGCCTACTATGGCTACACCTTC
. TRBJ2-2 TRBV4-1 TRBD1 CASSQEYRGPGELFF TGCGCCAGCAGCCAAGAATACAGGGGGCCCGGGGAGCTGTTTTTT
few TRBJ2-1 TRBV6-5 TRBD2 CASSYGAGGLEQFF TGTGCCAGCAGTTACGGAGCGGGGGGGCTTGAGCAGTTCTTC
. TRBJ2-1 TRBV27 . CASRSSTLAYNEQFF TGTGCCAGCAGGAGTAGTACCCTTGCCTACAATGAGCAGTTCTTC
few TRBJ2-2 TRBV24-1 . CATSDSKWGDTGELFF TGTGCCACCAGTGATTCCAAATGGGGAGACACCGGGGAGCTGTTTTTT
. TRBJ2-7 TRBV7-8 . CASVLGALGHEQYF TGTGCCAGCGTCCTCGGGGCGCTAGGACACGAGCAGTACTTC